The present T cell receptor beta chain was sequenced within a study of blood T cell repertoires in COVID-19. Study-wide background: COVID-19 samples collected from the United States, Italy and Spain covered acute and convalescent phases. PBMCs, B-cell-depleted T cells, or T cells provided the cDNA or gDNA that made up the material.

Under the authors' procedure: Researchers report that nucleated cell counts were estimated from reference gene primer amplification. The data were produced by immunoSEQ multiplex PCR, yet TCRdb's version contains in-frame clones alone and is incomplete. D and trimming were read from the DNA, whereas the V and J calls and clone size are those reported in that table. The repertoire consists of 200,000 to 300,000 clones, with 70% to 90% occurring once and the leading ten covering 3% to 3.5%. The germline gives CDR1 LNHDA, CDR2 SQIVND (reference sequence). Unmatched junction bases numbered 8, after V lost 4 bases and J lost 4 bases. This CDR3 comprises 15 residues.

The TCR was taken from a young woman who had recovered from COVID-19. The specimen sequenced was peripheral blood. The chain has TRBV19 and TRBJ2-5; 8 nucleotides agree with TRBD2. The CDR3 sequence is CASSTGLGLGETQYF. The CDR3 DNA reads TGTGCCAGTAGTACGGGACTAGGTTTGGGAGAGACCCAGTACTTC.